These 19 T cell receptor beta chains originate from one sample sequenced in a study of blood T cell repertoires in COVID-19 (dated by TCRdb to 2020 to 2022). Libraries were constructed by the immunoSEQ multiplex PCR assay. Not all clones reach the TCRdb copy of this immuneACCESS table, which keeps in-frame sequences only. Checked studies attribute under half of the gap to unresolved V genes and leave the rest unexplained. Here the sample has about 140,000 clones; nearly 85% occur a single time. The biggest ten clones account for roughly 3.9% of the sample. Sequencing was performed on PBMCs or T cells enriched from blood (not recorded which). The receptors here all came from a man over 45 in a cohort exposed to, infected with or recovered from COVID-19 (not recorded which).

The V and J genes are TRBV11-2 and TRBJ2-7, with D possibly matching TRBD2 (6 bases). Trimming cost V 5 bases and J 2 bases, with 16 bases left between them. CDR3 length: 15 amino acids. CDR1 is SGHAT and CDR2 is FQNNGV in the germline V gene. The CDR3 bases are TGTGCCAGCAGCCCTCACGGGACTCCGACCTACGAGCAGTACTTC. It yields the protein CASSPHGTPTYEQYF.

This chain links TRBV5-1 with TRBJ2-7; 8 positions match TRBD2. Germline V gene lookup returns CDR1 SGHRS and CDR2 YFSETQ. The CDR3 is 14 amino acids. V trimming: 4 bases; J trimming: 4 bases; junction bases outside the gene matches: 7. CDR3 protein: CASSVRSGSYEQYF. The CDR3 bases are TGCGCCAGCAGCGTTCGAAGCGGGAGTTACGAGCAGTACTTC.

This clone was counted once. The rearrangement links TRBV19 to TRBJ2-3; D is ambiguous. V lost 2 bases, J lost 5 bases, and 11 bases lay in between. The CDR3 totals 14 residues. The germline V gene has CDR1 LNHDA and CDR2 SQIVND (reference sequence). CDR3 in DNA: TGTGCCAGTAGTATACCGCGTTCGATAGATACGCAGTATTTT. Encoded protein: CASSIPRSIDTQYF.

The chain links TRBV3-1 (or the pseudogene TRBV3-2) to TRBJ1-5, with D perhaps TRBD1 (5 bases). V was pared by 3 bases and J by 6 bases, with 15 bases between. This CDR3 region has 15 residues. Germline V gene lookup returns CDR1 LGHDT and CDR2 YNNKEL (reference sequence). CDR3 sequence (DNA): TGTGCCAGCAGCCACGGCAGCGGGGGTGCTCAGCCCCAGCATTTT. It encodes CASSHGSGGAQPQHF.

The chain recombines TRBV9 with TRBJ1-6; possible D gene TRBD1, 5 bases. V shed 2 bases and J shed 7 bases, with 19 bases lying between them. The CDR3 contains 17 residues. CDR1 SGDLS and CDR2 YYNGEE come from the germline V gene. The CDR3 sequence is CASSVEGHGAGNSPLHF. CDR3 in DNA: TGTGCCAGCAGCGTGGAGGGCCACGGGGCGGGCAATTCACCCCTCCACTTT.

The chain joins TRBV10-3 to TRBJ2-3; 9 bases align to TRBD2. Trimming cost V 0 bases and J 6 bases; bases outside gene matches: 10. Germline values: CDR1 ENHRY, CDR2 SYGVKD. The CDR3 extends over 17 amino acids. CDR3 region: CAISESLGSGSLDTQYF. The CDR3 DNA reads as TGTGCCATCAGTGAGTCGTTGGGTAGCGGGAGCCTCGATACGCAGTATTTT.

V is TRBV4-1 and J is TRBJ1-5, with D perhaps matching TRBD1 (5 bases). This CDR3 contains 16 residues. The germline V and J ends were trimmed by 0 bases and 3 bases, with 12 bases remaining between them. The germline V gene encodes CDR1 MGHRA and CDR2 YSYEKL. This CDR3 reads CASSQDGGGVNQPQHF. The DNA of the CDR3 is TGCGCCAGCAGCCAAGATGGAGGAGGGGTCAATCAGCCCCAGCATTTT.

V and J are TRBV15 and TRBJ2-1, with D perhaps TRBD1 (6 bases). Trimming shortened V by 6 bases and J by 2 bases, and 14 bases separated the two germline ends. The CDR3 length is 15 residues. CDR1 is LNHNV, CDR2 YYDKDF, per germline (reference sequence). CDR3 sequence: CATSPGHLTYNEQFF. DNA of the CDR3: TGTGCCACCAGTCCGGGACACCTTACCTACAATGAGCAGTTCTTC.

This rearrangement joins TRBV30 to TRBJ2-1, with 13 nucleotides matching TRBD2. Germline trimming cut 3 bases from V and 0 bases from J; bases unmatched to any gene: 26. The germline CDR1 and CDR2 sequences are GTSNPN and SVGIG (reference sequence). This CDR3 comprises 24 residues. CDR3 coding DNA: TGTGCCTGGAGCCCCAAGTTGGGGACTGCCGTCGGACTAGCGGGAGACACCTCCTACAATGAGCAGTTCTTC. Protein: CAWSPKLGTAVGLAGDTSYNEQFF.

This clone was detected only a few times. The genes are TRBV27 and TRBJ1-1; D unclear. The V end was cut by 3 bases, the J end by 4 bases, with 12 bases between. The germline V gene has CDR1 MNHEY and CDR2 SMNVEV (reference sequence). The CDR3 consists of 14 residues. The CDR3 nucleotides read TGTGCCAGCAGTTTTCTTATTCGGGGCACTGAAGCTTTCTTT. Amino acids: CASSFLIRGTEAFF.

The V gene is TRBV7-9, the J gene TRBJ2-3, with 8 bases identical to TRBD1. This CDR3 is 15 amino acids long. Germline values: CDR1 SEHNR, CDR2 FQNEAQ (reference sequence). V was clipped by 2 bases and J by 4 bases; unmatched bases: 5. Here the CDR3 DNA reads TGTGCCAGCAGCTTAACGCAGGGGGCAGCAGATACGCAGTATTTT. Translated, it gives CASSLTQGAADTQYF.

The chain carries TRBV10-1 and TRBJ2-5, with 12 bases matching TRBD1. Looked up from germline, CDR1 is WNHNN and CDR2 is SYGVQD (reference sequence). CDR3 size: 16 residues. J gave up 5 bases and V 0 bases, and 4 bases lay outside the gene matches. Here the CDR3 DNA reads TGCGCCAGCAGTGAGTCCGGGGGGACAGGGGGCGAGACCCAGTACTTC. Translated: CASSESGGTGGETQYF.

This clone appeared a few times. The rearrangement joins TRBV5-1 to TRBJ2-7; the match to TRBD2 covers 8 bases. Trimming at V came to 4 bases and at J to 2 bases, leaving 2 bases not matched to a gene. Germline V gene lookup returns CDR1 SGHRS and CDR2 YFSETQ. The CDR3 consists of 13 residues. The CDR3 protein is CASSRSGTYEQYF. The CDR3 DNA reads as TGCGCCAGCAGCCGTAGCGGGACCTACGAGCAGTACTTC. Full variable domain (outside the CDR3, taken from reference TRBV5-1 and TRBJ2-7): KAGVTQTPRYLIKTRGQQVTLSCSPISGHRSVSWYQQTPGQGLQFLFEYFSETQRNKGNFPGRFSGRQFSNSRSEMNVSTLELGDSALYLCASSRSGTYEQYFGPGTRLTVT.

The rearrangement uses TRBV6-1 and TRBJ2-5, with D perhaps TRBD2 (5 bases). CDR3 size: 14 residues. V was cut by 5 bases and J by 5 bases, with 15 bases left in between. The germline gives CDR1 MNHNS, CDR2 SASEGT. CDR3 amino acids: CASSPQARAETQYF. The CDR3 DNA reads TGTGCCAGCAGTCCCCAGGCGAGGGCGGAGACCCAGTACTTC.

The chain is built from TRBV6-5 and TRBJ2-2; TRBD1 might be the D (5 bases). This CDR3 contains 14 residues. Per germline, CDR1 MNHEY and CDR2 SVGAGI. Trimming stripped 6 bases from V and 3 bases from J, with 11 bases between. This CDR3 reads CASRRQFYTGELFF. The CDR3 DNA sequence: TGTGCCAGCAGGAGACAGTTCTACACCGGGGAGCTGTTTTTT.

This clone was seen only a few times. The chain uses TRBV18 and TRBJ1-1; 12 bases fit TRBD1. The CDR3 spans 17 residues. The V and J ends lost 6 bases and 1 base, in that order; junction bases with no gene match: 9. CDR1 is KGHSH and CDR2 is LQKENI in the germline V gene. CDR3 coding DNA: TGTGCCAGCTCTGCCGGGACAGGGGGCTCGAAGAACACTGAAGCTTTCTTT. It codes for CASSAGTGGSKNTEAFF.

The chain has TRBV30 and TRBJ2-1, with 7 positions matching TRBD2. There are 14 residues in the CDR3. V trimming: 4 bases; J trimming: 9 bases; junction bases outside the gene matches: 12. Germline V lookup: CDR1 GTSNPN, CDR2 SVGIG (reference sequence). As DNA, the CDR3 is TGTGCCTGGATGGCGGGAGACCCTGACATTGAGCAGTTCTTC. This encodes CAWMAGDPDIEQFF. Based on the CDR3 plus reference TRBV30 and TRBJ2-1, the full variable domain is SQTIHQWPATLVQPVGSPLSLECTVEGTSNPNLYWYRQAAGRGLQLLFYSVGIGQISSEVPQNLSASRPQDRQFILSSKKLLLSDSGFYLCAWMAGDPDIEQFFGPGTRLTVL.

The chain combines TRBV7-2 with TRBJ1-4; D gene ambiguous. V was cut by 1 base and J by 5 bases, with 8 bases left in between. The germline V gene encodes CDR1 SGHTA and CDR2 FQGNSA. The CDR3 is 14 amino acids. The CDR3 DNA follows: TGTGCCAGCAGCTTAGTGGGCAGAAATGAAAAACTGTTTTTT. This codes for CASSLVGRNEKLFF. The full variable domain, its missing parts supplied by reference TRBV7-2 and TRBJ1-4, is GAGVSQSPSNKVTEKGKDVELRCDPISGHTALYWYRQSLGQGLEFLIYFQGNSAPDKSGLPSDRFSAERTGGSVSTLTIQRTQQEDSAVYLCASSLVGRNEKLFFGSGTQLSVL.

The rearrangement uses TRBV5-1 and TRBJ2-7; the match to TRBD2 covers 7 bases. Germline V gives CDR1 SGHRS, CDR2 YFSETQ. This CDR3 spans 12 amino acids. J gave up 6 bases and V 7 bases, and 7 bases lay outside the gene matches. The CDR3 loop reads CASGRGSGEQYF. CDR3 in DNA: TGCGCCAGCGGGCGGGGGTCAGGCGAGCAGTACTTC.